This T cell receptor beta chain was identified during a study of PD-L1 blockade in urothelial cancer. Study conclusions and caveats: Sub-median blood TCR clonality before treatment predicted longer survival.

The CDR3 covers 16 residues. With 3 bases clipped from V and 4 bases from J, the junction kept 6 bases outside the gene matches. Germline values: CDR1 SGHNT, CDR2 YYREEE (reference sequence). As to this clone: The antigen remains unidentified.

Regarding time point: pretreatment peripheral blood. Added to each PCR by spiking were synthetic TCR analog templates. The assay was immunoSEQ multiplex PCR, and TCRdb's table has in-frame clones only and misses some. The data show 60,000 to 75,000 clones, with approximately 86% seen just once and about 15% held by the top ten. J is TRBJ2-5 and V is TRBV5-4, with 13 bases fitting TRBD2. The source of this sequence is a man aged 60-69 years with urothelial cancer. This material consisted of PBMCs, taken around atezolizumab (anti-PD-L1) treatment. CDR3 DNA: TGTGCCAGCAGCTATCCAACTAGCGGGGGGGGAGAGACCCAGTACTTC. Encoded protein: CASSYPTSGGGETQYF.